Shown below are 6 T cell receptor beta chains from a single sample sequenced in a study of blood T cell repertoires in COVID-19. TCRdb's copy holds only in-frame clones and misses some; the assay was immunoSEQ multiplex PCR. The sample carries around 360,000 clones, around 87% recorded once. The sequencing input was peripheral blood. These receptors were taken from a woman in her twenties or thirties with COVID-19, enrolled during active disease.

The rearrangement links TRBV4-1 to TRBJ2-1; no firm D call. The V and J ends lost 0 bases and 7 bases respectively, with 13 bases between them. Germline values: CDR1 MGHRA, CDR2 YSYEKL. The CDR3 totals 15 residues. CDR3 in amino acids: CASSQDLVEVNEQFF. CDR3 nucleotides: TGCGCCAGCAGCCAAGATCTAGTCGAGGTGAATGAGCAGTTCTTC.

The genes are TRBV19 and TRBJ2-1; D perhaps matches TRBD2 (6 bases). The CDR3 contains 13 residues. The V gene's germline CDR1 is LNHDA and CDR2 SQIVND (reference sequence). Trimming pared 2 bases from V and 7 bases from J, leaving 9 bases between. Here the CDR3 reads CASSISAGNEQFF. As DNA, the CDR3 is TGTGCCAGTAGTATAAGCGCGGGAAATGAGCAGTTCTTC.

V is TRBV19 and J is TRBJ1-5, with D perhaps matching TRBD1 (6 bases). Deletions cut 5 bases from V and 4 bases from J, with 12 bases between. Per the germline V gene, CDR1 is LNHDA and CDR2 is SQIVND (reference sequence). CDR3 length: 14 amino acids. Here the CDR3 reads CASSWPGVNQPQHF. The CDR3 DNA reads TGTGCCAGTAGTTGGCCAGGGGTAAATCAGCCCCAGCATTTT.

The V call is TRBV24-1, the J call TRBJ2-1; 11 bases align to TRBD2. The CDR3 has 15 residues. The J segment lost 10 bases and the V segment lost 1 base, leaving 5 bases of the junction unmatched. Germline assignment: CDR1 KGHDR and CDR2 SFDVKD. The CDR3 DNA sequence: TGTGCCACCAGTGATTTACTAGCGGGGGAGAACGAGCAGTTCTTC. It yields the protein CATSDLLAGENEQFF.

Concerning this clone: The sample contains more than one DNA sequence encoding this CDR3. This chain links TRBV5-1 with TRBJ2-1; 7 nucleotides agree with TRBD1. After removal of 0 bases from V and 3 bases from J, the junction contained 3 bases not matched to a gene. CDR1 is SGHRS, CDR2 YFSETQ, per germline. The CDR3 totals 15 residues. The CDR3 here is CASSLGQGGYNEQFF. The CDR3 coding sequence is TGCGCCAGCAGCTTGGGACAGGGTGGCTACAATGAGCAGTTCTTC.

This clone has a handful of counts. V is TRBV25-1 and J is TRBJ2-7, with 10 bases identical to TRBD2. V lost 3 bases to trimming and J lost 2 bases; unmatched junction nucleotides: 4. The CDR3 spans 15 residues. Germline assignment: CDR1 MGHDK and CDR2 SYGVNS. The CDR3: CASSDSLAGAYEQYF. DNA of the CDR3: TGTGCCAGCAGTGATAGTCTAGCGGGAGCCTACGAGCAGTACTTC.